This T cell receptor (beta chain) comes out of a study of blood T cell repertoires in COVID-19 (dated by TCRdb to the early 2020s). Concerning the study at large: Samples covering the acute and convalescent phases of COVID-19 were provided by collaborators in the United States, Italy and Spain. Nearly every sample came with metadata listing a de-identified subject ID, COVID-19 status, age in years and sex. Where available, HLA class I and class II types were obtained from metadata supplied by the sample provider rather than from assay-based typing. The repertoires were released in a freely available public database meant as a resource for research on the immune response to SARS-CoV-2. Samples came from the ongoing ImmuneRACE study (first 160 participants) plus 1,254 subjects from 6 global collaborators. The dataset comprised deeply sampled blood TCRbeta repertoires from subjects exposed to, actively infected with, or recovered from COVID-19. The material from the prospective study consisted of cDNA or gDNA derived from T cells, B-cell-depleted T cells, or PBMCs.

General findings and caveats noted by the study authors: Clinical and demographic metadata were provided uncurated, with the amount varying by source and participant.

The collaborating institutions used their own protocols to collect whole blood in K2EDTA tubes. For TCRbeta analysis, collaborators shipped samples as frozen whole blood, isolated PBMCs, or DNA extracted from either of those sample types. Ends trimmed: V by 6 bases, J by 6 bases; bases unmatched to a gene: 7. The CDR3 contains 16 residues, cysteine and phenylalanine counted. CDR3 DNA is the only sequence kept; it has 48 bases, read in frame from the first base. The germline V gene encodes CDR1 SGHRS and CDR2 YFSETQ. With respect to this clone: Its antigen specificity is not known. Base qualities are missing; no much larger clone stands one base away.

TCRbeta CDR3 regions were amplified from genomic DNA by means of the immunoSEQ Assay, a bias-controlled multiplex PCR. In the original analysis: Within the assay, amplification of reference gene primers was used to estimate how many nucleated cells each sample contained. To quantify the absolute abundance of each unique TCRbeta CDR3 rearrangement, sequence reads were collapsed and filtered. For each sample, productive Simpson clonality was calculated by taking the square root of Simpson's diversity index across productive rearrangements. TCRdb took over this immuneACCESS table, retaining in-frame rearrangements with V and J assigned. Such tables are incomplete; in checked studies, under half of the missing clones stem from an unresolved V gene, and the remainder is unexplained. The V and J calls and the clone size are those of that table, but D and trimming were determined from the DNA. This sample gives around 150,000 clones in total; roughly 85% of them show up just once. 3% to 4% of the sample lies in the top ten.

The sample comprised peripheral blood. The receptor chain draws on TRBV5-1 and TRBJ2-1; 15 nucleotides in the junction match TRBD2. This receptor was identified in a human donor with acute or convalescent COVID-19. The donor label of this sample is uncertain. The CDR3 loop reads CASIGTSGGTGNEQFF. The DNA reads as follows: TGCGCCAGCATCGGGACTAGCGGGGGGACTGGCAATGAGCAGTTCTTC.